This T cell receptor (beta chain) was found in a study of OX40 agonist ivuxolimab in advanced cancers. About the study: Each patient was given ivuxolimab into a vein every 2 weeks, at 0.01 to 10 mg/kg. Findings and caveats of the study: More expanded clones were seen, on average, in CD8+ T cells than in CD4+. CD4+ and CD8+ blood T cells expanded clonally by week 6 at 0.1 to 3.0 mg/kg.

With regard to this clone: Its antigen is still unknown.

Profiled with immunoSEQ multiplex PCR; TCRdb holds only in-frame clones, not every one. Of 39,000 or so clones in the sample, approximately 87% were seen once. The length of the CDR3 is 15 residues. The V end lost 4 bases, the J end lost 0 bases, and 11 bases lay between the germline ends. Germline lookup yields CDR1 MNHNS and CDR2 SASEGT. Researchers took blood at baseline, on cycle 4 day 1, and on cycle 7 day 1. V and J are TRBV6-1 and TRBJ2-3; possible D gene TRBD1, 6 bases. The sample consisted of CD4+ or CD8+ T cells sorted from blood, taken in a trial of the OX40 agonist ivuxolimab. This clonotype was sampled from an adult with an advanced solid tumor such as melanoma, head and neck, liver or kidney cancer. CDR3 in DNA: TGTGCCAGCAGTGCTACAGGGTCTAGCACAGATACGCAGTATTTT. It encodes CASSATGSSTDTQYF.